This passage covers 22 T cell receptor beta chains from one sample sequenced in a study of T cell clonotyping in hematopoietic cell transplantation. Sequencing used immunoSEQ multiplex PCR; TCRdb keeps in-frame clones, though not all of them. Counted here are 3,500 to 4,500 clones, around 95% occurring once; the ten biggest clones make up around 0.9%. The sequencing used PBMCs, collected 30 days after allogeneic stem cell transplant. The source of these receptors is a male patient in his fifties who had an allogeneic stem cell transplant from a related donor, so the T cells may come from the graft donor. Some clones in this sample may be carry-over from other donors' samples.

The V call is TRBV5-1, the J call TRBJ2-5, with TRBD1 as a possible D gene (5 bases). CDR3 size: 14 residues. V was cut by 4 bases and J by 1 base, with 11 bases left in between. Germline V lookup: CDR1 SGHRS, CDR2 YFSETQ. The CDR3 coding sequence is TGCGCCAGCAGCGCCGGACAAGGCCAAGAGACCCAGTACTTC. Its translation is CASSAGQGQETQYF.

The rearrangement links TRBV19 to TRBJ1-5; the D gene is possibly TRBD1 (5 bases). Germline CDR1 LNHDA, CDR2 SQIVND (reference sequence). V gave up 9 bases and J gave up 3 bases, with 12 bases separating them. The CDR3 covers 13 residues. The CDR3, as DNA: TGTGCCAGCGGAGGGGCGAACAATCAGCCCCAGCATTTT. Residues: CASGGANNQPQHF.

This chain links TRBV7-2 with TRBJ2-7; D gene ambiguous. The CDR3 covers 13 residues. V lost 4 bases to trimming and J lost 4 bases, with 11 bases between them. Germline V CDR1 and CDR2: SGHTA, FQGNSA. CDR3 nucleotides: TGTGCCAGCAGCTCAGCCTTGGGATACGAGCAGTACTTC. This codes for CASSSALGYEQYF.

This clone was picked up a small number of times. The chain has TRBV21-1 and TRBJ1-2; the table calls TRBD1, which could not be checked here. TRBV21-1 is given as a pseudogene. The CDR3 runs 15 residues. The CDR3 DNA follows: TGTGCCAGCAGCCCCGAGACAGGATGCAACTATGGCTACACCTTC. Its translation is CASSPETGCNYGYTF.

The chain employs TRBV27 and TRBJ2-1; 7 bases line up with TRBD1. V shed 2 bases and J 5 bases; nucleotides not matched to a gene: 0. The CDR3 is 13 amino acids. Germline CDR1 is MNHEY and CDR2 is SMNVEV (reference sequence). CDR3 bases: TGTGCCAGCAGTTTAGGGACAGACAATGAGCAGTTCTTC. Translation gives CASSLGTDNEQFF.

This sequence joins TRBV7-9 and TRBJ2-2; 7 bases align to TRBD1. After removal of 4 bases from V and 3 bases from J, the junction contained 2 bases not matched to a gene. Germline values: CDR1 SEHNR, CDR2 FQNEAQ (reference sequence). CDR3 length: 14 amino acids. CDR3 amino acids: CASSWDRYTGELFF. The CDR3 coding sequence is TGTGCCAGCAGCTGGGACAGATACACCGGGGAGCTGTTTTTT.

The V and J genes are TRBV27 and TRBJ1-6; maybe TRBD1 (5 bases). This CDR3 contains 16 residues. Trimming removed 2 bases at V and 6 bases at J, with 14 bases between. The germline V gene has CDR1 MNHEY and CDR2 SMNVEV (reference sequence). In nucleotides, the CDR3 is TGTGCCAGCAGTTTACTCACCCAGGGCCTTAATTCACCCCTCCACTTT. This codes for CASSLLTQGLNSPLHF.

V is TRBV6-1 and J is TRBJ1-5; D call uncertain. V was clipped by 0 bases and J by 3 bases, with 9 bases between them. This CDR3 has 15 residues. From germline, CDR1 is MNHNS and CDR2 SASEGT. CDR3 nucleotide sequence: TGTGCCAGCAGTGAAGCAACAGATTTCAATCAGCCCCAGCATTTT. Encoded protein: CASSEATDFNQPQHF.

V gene TRBV7-2 combines with J gene TRBJ2-7; 10 bases agree with TRBD2. The CDR3 is 16 amino acids. CDR1 SGHTA and CDR2 FQGNSA come from the germline V gene. V gave up 1 base and J gave up 5 bases; unmatched junction bases: 8. This CDR3 reads CASSLGPSGGGDEQYF. The CDR3 nucleotides read TGTGCCAGCAGCTTAGGTCCTAGCGGGGGAGGCGACGAGCAGTACTTC. Full variable domain (missing parts from reference TRBV7-2 and TRBJ2-7): GAGVSQSPSNKVTEKGKDVELRCDPISGHTALYWYRQSLGQGLEFLIYFQGNSAPDKSGLPSDRFSAERTGGSVSTLTIQRTQQEDSAVYLCASSLGPSGGGDEQYFGPGTRLTVT.

The chain carries TRBV30 and TRBJ1-5, with a weak D call TRBD1 (5 bases). CDR3 length: 13 amino acids. The germline V gene has CDR1 GTSNPN and CDR2 SVGIG (reference sequence). Trimming left V 1 base short and J 5 bases short, with 9 bases between. CDR3 in DNA: TGTGCCTGGAGTGGCTCGGGGGATCAGCCCCAGCATTTT. Translation gives CAWSGSGDQPQHF. The complete variable domain, with remaining parts taken from reference TRBV30 and TRBJ1-5, reads SQTIHQWPATLVQPVGSPLSLECTVEGTSNPNLYWYRQAAGRGLQLLFYSVGIGQISSEVPQNLSASRPQDRQFILSSKKLLLSDSGFYLCAWSGSGDQPQHFGDGTRLSIL.

The chain links TRBV20-1 to TRBJ1-2; D is unclear. This CDR3 has 11 residues. Germline CDR1 DFQATT, CDR2 SNEGSKA (reference sequence). Trimming took off 1 base at V and 8 bases at J, with 8 bases between the two ends. This CDR3 is CSARVERGYTF. The CDR3 DNA reads as TGCAGTGCTAGAGTGGAAAGGGGCTACACCTTC.

The rearrangement uses TRBV14 and TRBJ2-1; D perhaps matches TRBD1 (6 bases). Deletions cut 4 bases from V and 9 bases from J, with 13 bases between. Looked up from germline, CDR1 is SGHDN and CDR2 is FVKESK. The CDR3 totals 13 residues. This chain's CDR3 is CASSPTGISEQFF. The CDR3 DNA is TGTGCCAGCAGCCCTACAGGGATTTCTGAGCAGTTCTTC.

J is TRBJ1-1 and V is TRBV29-1; D is undetermined. V was cut by 5 bases and J by 0 bases, with 4 bases left in between. This CDR3 has 11 residues. The germline gives CDR1 SQVTM, CDR2 ANQGSEA. The CDR3 nucleotides are TGCAGCGTTCAGGTGAACACTGAAGCTTTCTTT. It yields the protein CSVQVNTEAFF.

The V and J genes are TRBV7-8 and TRBJ1-1, with 9 bases identical to TRBD1. The CDR3 consists of 14 residues. Germline CDR1 is SGHVS and CDR2 is FQNEAQ. V shed 5 bases and J 2 bases; nucleotides not matched to a gene: 3. CDR3 sequence: CASSMTGGNTEAFF. The CDR3 nucleotides read TGTGCCAGCAGCATGACAGGGGGAAACACTGAAGCTTTCTTT.

The rearrangement links TRBV4-1 to TRBJ2-3; 9 bases line up with TRBD2. The CDR3 has 17 residues. After removal of 0 bases from V and 1 base from J, the junction contained 5 bases not matched to a gene. Germline V gene lookup returns CDR1 MGHRA and CDR2 YSYEKL. The CDR3 reads CASSQDLSGGGTDTQYF. The CDR3 nucleotides are TGCGCCAGCAGCCAAGATCTTAGCGGGGGCGGCACAGATACGCAGTATTTT.

The chain carries TRBV28 and TRBJ2-7; D may be TRBD1 or TRBD2 (5 bases each). Germline V gene lookup returns CDR1 MDHEN and CDR2 SYDVKM. V shed 8 bases and J shed 3 bases, with 5 bases lying between them. The CDR3 loop spans 10 amino acids. The CDR3 DNA reads as TGTGCCAGCGGGGGCTACGAGCAGTACTTC. It is translated as CASGGYEQYF. Together with reference TRBV28 and TRBJ2-7, the CDR3 gives the full variable domain: DVKVTQSSRYLVKRTGEKVFLECVQDMDHENMFWYRQDPGLGLRLIYFSYDVKMKEKGDIPEGYSVSREKKERFSLILESASTNQTSMYLCASGGYEQYFGPGTRLTVT.

This clone was seen a single time. This chain connects TRBV11-3 to TRBJ2-1; the D is unclear. The CDR3 has 13 amino acids. The V end lost 10 bases, the J end lost 8 bases, and 18 bases lay between the germline ends. Per germline, CDR1 SGHNT and CDR2 YENEEA. CDR3 sequence reads: CATSVQPDDEQFF. DNA for the CDR3: TGTGCCACCTCGGTGCAGCCCGACGATGAGCAGTTCTTC.

This chain joins TRBV5-1 and TRBJ2-7; D is undetermined. V lost 4 bases to trimming and J lost 0 bases, with 11 bases between them. Germline CDR1 SGHRS, CDR2 YFSETQ. The CDR3 sequence is 14 residues long. CDR3 residues: CASSRWKGSYEQYF. The CDR3 DNA is TGCGCCAGCAGCAGATGGAAGGGCTCCTACGAGCAGTACTTC.

The V call is TRBV5-1, the J call TRBJ1-2; unclear D gene. The V gene's germline CDR1 is SGHRS and CDR2 YFSETQ. The CDR3 covers 15 residues. V lost 6 bases to trimming and J lost 1 base, with 16 bases between them. CDR3 coding DNA: TGCGCCAGCACCCCGATGGAGCAAAATAACTATGGCTACACCTTC. Translation gives CASTPMEQNNYGYTF.

This chain connects TRBV14 to TRBJ2-2, with D possibly matching TRBD1 (7 bases). V gave up 1 base and J gave up 5 bases, with 11 bases separating them. The CDR3 loop spans 15 amino acids. Germline-derived CDR1 and CDR2 are SGHDN and FVKESK. The CDR3 protein is CASSQGQGGTGELFF. DNA for the CDR3: TGTGCCAGCAGCCAAGGACAGGGAGGAACCGGGGAGCTGTTTTTT.

This clone has only one observation. The rearrangement uses TRBV10-3 and TRBJ1-1; the D is unclear. Germline CDR1 ENHRY, CDR2 SYGVKD. The V and J ends lost 2 bases and 7 bases respectively, with 14 bases between them. The CDR3 has 14 amino acids. Here the CDR3 DNA reads TGTGCCATCAGTGAGATCAGGCAGGCCAATGAAGCTTTCTTT. It encodes CAISEIRQANEAFF.

A single count supports this clone. The genes are TRBV5-4 and TRBJ1-1; 7 bases match TRBD1. Losses at the gene ends were 5 bases for V and 1 base for J; bases not matched to a gene: 17. The V gene's germline CDR1 is SGHNT and CDR2 YYREEE (reference sequence). This CDR3 has 18 amino acids. In DNA, the CDR3 is TGTGCCAGCAGATATCTTCCGGGACAGCTTAACCAGAACACTGAAGCTTTCTTT. Translation: CASRYLPGQLNQNTEAFF. The full variable domain, in which reference TRBV5-4 and TRBJ1-1 provide the parts outside the CDR3, is ETGVTQSPTHLIKTRGQQVTLRCSSQSGHNTVSWYQQALGQGPQFIFQYYREEENGRGNFPPRFSGLQFPNYSSELNVNALELDDSALYLCASRYLPGQLNQNTEAFFGQGTRLTVV.